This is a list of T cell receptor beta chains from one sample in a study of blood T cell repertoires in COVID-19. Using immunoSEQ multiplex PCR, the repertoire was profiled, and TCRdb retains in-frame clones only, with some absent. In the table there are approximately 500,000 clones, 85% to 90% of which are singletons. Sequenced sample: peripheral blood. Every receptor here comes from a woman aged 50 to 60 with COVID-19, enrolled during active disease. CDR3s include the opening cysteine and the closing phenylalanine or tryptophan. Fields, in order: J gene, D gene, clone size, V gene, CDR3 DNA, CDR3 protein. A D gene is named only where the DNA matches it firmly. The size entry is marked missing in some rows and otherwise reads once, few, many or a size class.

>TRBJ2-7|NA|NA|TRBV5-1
TGCGCCAGCAGCCTTAGCTCGTCGGGGTACGAGCAGTACTTC
CASSLSSSGYEQYF
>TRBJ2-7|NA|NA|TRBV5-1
TGCGCCAGCAGCTTGCGGGAAGACACCTCGAGAGTGCAGTACTTC
CASSLREDTSRVQYF
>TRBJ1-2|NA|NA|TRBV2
TGTGCCATCCCTCAGGAAGGCACCGCTAACTATGGCTACACCTTC
CAIPQEGTANYGYTF
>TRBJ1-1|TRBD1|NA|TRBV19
TGTGCCAGTAGGGCATCACAGGGGACTGAAGCTTTCTTT
CASRASQGTEAFF
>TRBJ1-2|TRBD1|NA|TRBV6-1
TGTGCCAGCAGTGACCAGACAGGGGCTGAAACCTTC
CASSDQTGAETF
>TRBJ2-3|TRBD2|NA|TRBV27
TGTGCCAGCAGCAAGAGACTAGCGGGGGATACAGATACGCAGTATTTT
CASSKRLAGDTDTQYF
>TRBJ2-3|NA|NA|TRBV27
TGTGCCAGCAGTGTCCTCGGCACAGATACGCAGTATTTT
CASSVLGTDTQYF
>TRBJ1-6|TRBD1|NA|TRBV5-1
TGCGCCAGCAGCTTGGGACAGGGCTATAATTCACCCCTCCACTTT
CASSLGQGYNSPLHF
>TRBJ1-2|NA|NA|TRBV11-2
TGTGCCACTACGGGTCTTCTGGGTGGCTACACCTTC
CATTGLLGGYTF
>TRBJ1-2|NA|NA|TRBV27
TGTGCCAGCAGTTTAGGAGGCAGTATTTCCTCTGGCTACACCTTC
CASSLGGSISSGYTF
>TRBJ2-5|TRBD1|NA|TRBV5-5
TGTGCCAGCAGCTTCAGTCAGACAGGGAGTGAGACCCAGTACTTC
CASSFSQTGSETQYF
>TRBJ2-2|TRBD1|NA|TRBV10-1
TGCGCCAGCAGTGAGGTCACAGGGGTCACCGGGGAGCTGTTTTTT
CASSEVTGVTGELFF
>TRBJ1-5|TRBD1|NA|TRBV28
TGTGCCAGCAGTTTGACCGGGACAGGGCATCAGCCCCAGCATTTT
CASSLTGTGHQPQHF
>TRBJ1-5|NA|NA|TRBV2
TGTGCCAGCGAAAGGAGGCTAGAATATTATCCCCAGCATTTT
CASERRLEYYPQHF
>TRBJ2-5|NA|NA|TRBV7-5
TGTGCCAGAAGCTTACCCCCCGGCAGGGCAGTCGAGACCCAGTACTTC
CARSLPPGRAVETQYF
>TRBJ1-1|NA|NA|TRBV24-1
TGTGCCACCAGTGTCGAGAATTCCACCGCGAACACTGAAGCTTTCTTT
CATSVENSTANTEAFF
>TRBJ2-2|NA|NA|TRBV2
TGTGCCAGCAGTCAAACAGGACCCGGGGAGCTGTTTTTT
CASSQTGPGELFF
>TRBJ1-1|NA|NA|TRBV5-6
TGTGCCAGCAGGGCCGGGACAGAAGCTTTCTTT
CASRAGTEAFF
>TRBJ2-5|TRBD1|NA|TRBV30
TGTGCCTGGGGACAGGCGGCGGAGACCCAGTACTTC
CAWGQAAETQYF
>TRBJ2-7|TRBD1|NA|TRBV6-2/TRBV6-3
TGTGCCAGCAGTTACGGACAGGGGGCAAACGAGCAGTACTTC
CASSYGQGANEQYF
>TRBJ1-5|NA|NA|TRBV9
TGTGCCAGCAGCGTAGGCGGGGTGGACAATCAGCCCCAGCATTTT
CASSVGGVDNQPQHF
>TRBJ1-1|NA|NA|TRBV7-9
TGTGCCAGCAGCTTAGAGTCGGGGGGGAACACTGAAGCTTTCTTT
CASSLESGGNTEAFF
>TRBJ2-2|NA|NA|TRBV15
TGTGCCACCAGCACACGACAGTCACTCGCGAACACCGGGGAGCTGTTTTTT
CATSTRQSLANTGELFF
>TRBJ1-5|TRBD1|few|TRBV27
TGTGCCAGCAGTGACAGGGGGGGGCCCCAGCATTTT
CASSDRGGPQHF
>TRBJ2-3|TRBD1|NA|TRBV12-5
TGTGCTAGTGGTTTGGGCCCAGGGGGCGCGTCGGATACGCAGTATTTT
CASGLGPGGASDTQYF
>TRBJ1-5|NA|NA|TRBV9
TGTGCCAGCAGCGTAGGAGAAGATTATAGCAATCAGCCCCAGCATTTT
CASSVGEDYSNQPQHF
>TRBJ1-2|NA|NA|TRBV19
TGTGCCAGTACTCCTGGACTGGGGGGGGCTTATGGCTACACCTTC
CASTPGLGGAYGYTF
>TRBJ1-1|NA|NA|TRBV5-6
TGTGCCAGCAGCTTGGAACAGATCACTGAAGCTTTCTTT
CASSLEQITEAFF
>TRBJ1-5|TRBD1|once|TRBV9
TGTGCCAGCAGCCCGCGGGACAGGGGGTATAGCAATCAGCCCCAGCATTTT
CASSPRDRGYSNQPQHF
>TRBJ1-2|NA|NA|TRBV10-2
TGCGCCAGCAGTGACCGCGGCAGCATCACCTATGGCTACACCTTC
CASSDRGSITYGYTF
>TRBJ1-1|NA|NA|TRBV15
TGTGCCACCAGCAGAGGCCAGTTTCACCCCAACACTGAAGCTTTCTTT
CATSRGQFHPNTEAFF
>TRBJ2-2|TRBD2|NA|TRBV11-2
TGTGCCAGCAGCCCCTGGACTAGCGGGGGGGAGCTGTTTTTT
CASSPWTSGGELFF